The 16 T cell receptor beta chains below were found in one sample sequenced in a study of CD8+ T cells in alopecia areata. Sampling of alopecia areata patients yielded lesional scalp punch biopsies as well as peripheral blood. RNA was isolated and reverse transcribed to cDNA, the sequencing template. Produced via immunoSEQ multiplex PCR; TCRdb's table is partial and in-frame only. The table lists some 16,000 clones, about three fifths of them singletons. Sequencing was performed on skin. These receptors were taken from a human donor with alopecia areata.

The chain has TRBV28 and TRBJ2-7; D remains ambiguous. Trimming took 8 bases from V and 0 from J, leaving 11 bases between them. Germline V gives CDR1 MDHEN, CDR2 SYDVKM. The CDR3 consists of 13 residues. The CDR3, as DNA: TGTGCCAGCCGCTATTTTAGCTCCTACGAGCAGTACTTC. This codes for CASRYFSSYEQYF.

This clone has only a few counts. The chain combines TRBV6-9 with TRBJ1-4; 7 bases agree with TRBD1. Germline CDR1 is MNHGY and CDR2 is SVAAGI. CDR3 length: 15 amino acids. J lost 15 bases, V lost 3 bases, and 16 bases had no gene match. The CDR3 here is CASSYSGQVSLLLFF. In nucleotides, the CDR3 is TGTGCCAGCAGTTACTCCGGACAGGTTTCGCTTCTGTTGTTTTTT.

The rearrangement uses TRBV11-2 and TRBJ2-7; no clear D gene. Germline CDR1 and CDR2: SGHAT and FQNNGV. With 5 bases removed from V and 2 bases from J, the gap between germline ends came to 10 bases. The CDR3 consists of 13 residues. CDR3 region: CASSRRSTYEQYF. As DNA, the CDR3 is TGTGCCAGCAGCCGACGATCTACCTACGAGCAGTACTTC.

The CDR3 DNA is TGTGCCAGCAGCCCCCCGGGGTCCGATACGCAGTATTTT. Protein product: CASSPPGSDTQYF. V and J are TRBV7-6 and TRBJ2-3; D might be TRBD2 (5 bases). Trimming took off 5 bases at V and 6 bases at J, with 12 bases between the two ends. Per the germline V gene, CDR1 is SGHVS and CDR2 is FNYEAQ. The CDR3 loop spans 13 amino acids.

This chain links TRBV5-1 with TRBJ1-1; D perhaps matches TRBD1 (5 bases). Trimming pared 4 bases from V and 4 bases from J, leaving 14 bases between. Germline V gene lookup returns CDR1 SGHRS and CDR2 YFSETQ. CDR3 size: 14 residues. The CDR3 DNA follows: TGCGCCAGCAGCACAAGGTTTGGGGCCACTGAAGCTTTCTTT. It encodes CASSTRFGATEAFF.

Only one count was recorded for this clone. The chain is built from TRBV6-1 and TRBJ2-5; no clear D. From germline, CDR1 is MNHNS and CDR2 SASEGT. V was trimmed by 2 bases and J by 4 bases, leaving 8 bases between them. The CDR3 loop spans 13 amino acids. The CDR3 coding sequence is TGTGCCAGCAGTGAAATTACGGGAGAGACCCAGTACTTC. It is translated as CASSEITGETQYF.

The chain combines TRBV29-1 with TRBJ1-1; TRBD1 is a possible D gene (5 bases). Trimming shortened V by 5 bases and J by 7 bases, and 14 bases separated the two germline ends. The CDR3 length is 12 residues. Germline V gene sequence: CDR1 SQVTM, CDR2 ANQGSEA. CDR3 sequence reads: CSVRGDGVEAFF. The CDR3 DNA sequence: TGCAGCGTTAGGGGCGACGGTGTTGAAGCTTTCTTT.

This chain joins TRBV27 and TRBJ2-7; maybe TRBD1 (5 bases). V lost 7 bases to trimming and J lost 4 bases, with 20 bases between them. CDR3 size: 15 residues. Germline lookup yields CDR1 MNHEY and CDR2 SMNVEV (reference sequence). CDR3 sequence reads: CASTPTEAGLYEQYF. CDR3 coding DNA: TGTGCCAGCACCCCAACCGAGGCAGGGCTTTACGAGCAGTACTTC.

Written as DNA, the CDR3 is TGTGCCAGCAGTTACTCTAGGACTAGCGGGAGTAATACGCAGTATTTT. The encoded protein is CASSYSRTSGSNTQYF. J is TRBJ2-3 and V is TRBV6-6, with 13 bases lining up with TRBD2. The germline V gene has CDR1 MNHNY and CDR2 SVGAGI (reference sequence). The V and J ends lost 0 bases and 7 bases, in that order; junction bases with no gene match: 4. This CDR3 region has 16 residues.

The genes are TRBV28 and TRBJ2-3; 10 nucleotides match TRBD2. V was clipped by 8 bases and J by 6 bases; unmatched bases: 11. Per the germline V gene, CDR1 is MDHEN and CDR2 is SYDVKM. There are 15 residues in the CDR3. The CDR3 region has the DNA TGTGCCAGCCCGCCTAGCGGGAGTCTCACCGATACGCAGTATTTT. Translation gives CASPPSGSLTDTQYF.

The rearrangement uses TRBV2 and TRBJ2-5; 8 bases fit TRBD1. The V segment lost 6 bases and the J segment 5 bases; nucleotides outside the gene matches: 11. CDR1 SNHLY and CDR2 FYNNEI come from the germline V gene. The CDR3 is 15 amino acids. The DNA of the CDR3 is TGTGCCAGCAGCTCGACAGGGGAGGAAGGGGAGACCCAGTACTTC. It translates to CASSSTGEEGETQYF.

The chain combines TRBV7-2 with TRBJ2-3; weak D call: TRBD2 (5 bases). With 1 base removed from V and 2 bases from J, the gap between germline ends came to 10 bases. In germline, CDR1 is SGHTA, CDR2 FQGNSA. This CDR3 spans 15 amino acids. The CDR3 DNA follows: TGTGCCAGCAGCTTAGTGGCGGGTTACACAGATACGCAGTATTTT. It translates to CASSLVAGYTDTQYF.

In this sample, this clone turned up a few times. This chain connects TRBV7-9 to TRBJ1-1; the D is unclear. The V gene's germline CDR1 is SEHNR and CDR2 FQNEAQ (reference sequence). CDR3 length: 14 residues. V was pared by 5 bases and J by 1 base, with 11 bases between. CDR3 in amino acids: CASSTRAGNTEAFF. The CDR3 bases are TGTGCCAGCAGCACAAGAGCCGGGAACACTGAAGCTTTCTTT. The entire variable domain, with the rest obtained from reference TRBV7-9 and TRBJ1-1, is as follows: DTGVSQNPRHKITKRGQNVTFRCDPISEHNRLYWYRQTLGQGPEFLTYFQNEAQLEKSRLLSDRFSAERPKGSFSTLEIQRTEQGDSAMYLCASSTRAGNTEAFFGQGTRLTVV.

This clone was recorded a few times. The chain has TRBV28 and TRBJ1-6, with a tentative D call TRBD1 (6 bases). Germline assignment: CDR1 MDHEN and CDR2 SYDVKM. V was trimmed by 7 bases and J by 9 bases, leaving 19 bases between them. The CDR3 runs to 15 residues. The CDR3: CASTARGRGFSPLHF. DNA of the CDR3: TGTGCCAGCACCGCTCGTGGCAGGGGATTTTCACCCCTCCACTTT.

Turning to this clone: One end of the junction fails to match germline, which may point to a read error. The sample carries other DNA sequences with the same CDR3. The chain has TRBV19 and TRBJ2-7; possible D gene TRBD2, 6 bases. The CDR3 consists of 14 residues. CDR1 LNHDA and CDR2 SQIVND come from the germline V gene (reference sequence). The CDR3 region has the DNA TGTGCGAGTAGTACCTTGGCGGGGACCTACGAGCAGTACTTC. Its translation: CASSTLAGTYEQYF.

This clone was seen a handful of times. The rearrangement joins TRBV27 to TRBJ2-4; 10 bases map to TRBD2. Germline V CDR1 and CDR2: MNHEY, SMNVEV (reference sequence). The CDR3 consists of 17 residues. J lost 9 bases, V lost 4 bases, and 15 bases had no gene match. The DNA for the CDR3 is TGTGCCAGCAGTTCAGGAGCGGCTAGCGGGAGATGGAGCATTCAGTACTTC. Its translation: CASSSGAASGRWSIQYF.